The next 23 T cell receptor beta chains were all read from a single sample in a study of OX40 agonist ivuxolimab in advanced cancers. The data were produced by immunoSEQ multiplex PCR, yet TCRdb's version contains in-frame clones alone and is incomplete. The sample yields around 80,000 clones, 65% to 90% seen once. This material consisted of CD4+ or CD8+ T cells sorted from blood, taken in a trial of the OX40 agonist ivuxolimab. The source is an adult with an advanced solid tumor such as melanoma, head and neck, liver or kidney cancer.

The chain couples TRBV7-2 to TRBJ2-1; possibly TRBD2 for D (6 bases). V lost 1 base, J lost 10 bases, and 11 bases lay in between. Germline V gene sequence: CDR1 SGHTA, CDR2 FQGNSA. The CDR3 is 13 residues long. CDR3 in amino acids: CASSLVGGQEQFF. The CDR3 DNA reads as TGTGCCAGCAGCTTAGTCGGAGGGCAGGAGCAGTTCTTC.

The chain recombines TRBV6-4 with TRBJ2-1; 9 nucleotides agree with TRBD2. From germline, CDR1 is MRHNA and CDR2 SNTAGT. The CDR3 has 16 amino acids. The ends lost 0 bases at V and 7 bases at J; junction bases unmatched: 7. CDR3 amino acids: CASSDSGGGAINEQFF. The CDR3 coding sequence is TGTGCCAGCAGTGACTCCGGCGGGGGGGCCATTAATGAGCAGTTCTTC.

The J gene is TRBJ2-7, the V gene TRBV18; 9 nucleotides line up with TRBD1. Per germline, CDR1 KGHSH and CDR2 LQKENI. The length of the CDR3 is 14 residues. V lost 3 bases, J lost 4 bases, and 4 bases stayed unmatched. The CDR3 here is CASSPQTGGYEQYF. CDR3 coding DNA: TGTGCCAGCTCACCCCAGACAGGGGGGTACGAGCAGTACTTC.

The J gene is TRBJ2-2, the V gene TRBV21-1; TRBD1, as called in the table, went unchecked against the DNA. TRBV21-1 is labeled a pseudogene. The CDR3 consists of 15 residues. CDR3: CASTQADTGTGELFF. The DNA of the CDR3 is TGTGCCAGCACACAGGCCGACACGGGCACCGGGGAGCTGTTTTTT.

The table lists this clone with a few counts. At the DNA level, this CDR3 is encoded by other sequences in the same sample as well. This sequence joins TRBV6-5 and TRBJ1-6; 9 bases are a match to TRBD1. Germline V gene sequence: CDR1 MNHEY, CDR2 SVGAGI. The V and J ends lost 0 bases and 8 bases, in that order; junction bases with no gene match: 2. The length of the CDR3 is 15 residues. The chain's CDR3 is CASSYSRTGDSPLHF. The CDR3 DNA reads as TGTGCCAGCAGTTACTCGAGGACAGGGGATTCACCCCTCCACTTT.

This clone was seen only once. This chain joins TRBV5-1 and TRBJ2-3; 8 bases agree with TRBD1. Germline V lookup: CDR1 SGHRS, CDR2 YFSETQ. The length of the CDR3 is 15 residues. V gave up 3 bases and J gave up 4 bases; unmatched junction bases: 7. The CDR3 here is CASSSGTGMADTQYF. CDR3 in DNA: TGCGCCAGCAGCTCCGGGACAGGTATGGCAGATACGCAGTATTTT.

The chain is built from TRBV29-1 and TRBJ2-7; 8 positions match TRBD2. Germline trimming cut 5 bases from V and 6 bases from J; bases unmatched to any gene: 15. The CDR3 has 15 residues. From germline, CDR1 is SQVTM and CDR2 ANQGSEA. The CDR3 spells CSVSPPGGRGLEQYF. The CDR3 DNA sequence: TGCAGCGTTTCCCCCCCGGGGGGGCGGGGGCTCGAGCAGTACTTC.

About this clone: The sample has other DNA sequences that encode this CDR3 too. This chain uses TRBV7-2 with TRBJ2-2; D gene uncertain. Germline lookup yields CDR1 SGHTA and CDR2 FQGNSA. Trimming left V 3 bases short and J 8 bases short, with 10 bases between. This CDR3 has 13 residues. The CDR3: CASSFFLGGELFF. Written as DNA, the CDR3 is TGTGCCAGCAGCTTTTTTCTCGGGGGGGAGCTGTTTTTT. The full variable domain, completed using reference TRBV7-2 and TRBJ2-2, is GAGVSQSPSNKVTEKGKDVELRCDPISGHTALYWYRQSLGQGLEFLIYFQGNSAPDKSGLPSDRFSAERTGGSVSTLTIQRTQQEDSAVYLCASSFFLGGELFFGEGSRLTVL.

The V and J genes are TRBV4-3 and TRBJ2-7; possibly TRBD1 for D (6 bases). Trimming left V 4 bases short and J 0 bases short, with 13 bases between. The CDR3 contains 15 residues. Germline V gives CDR1 LGHNA, CDR2 YSLEER. CDR3 amino acids: CASSRSLDSSYEQYF. CDR3 coding DNA: TGCGCCAGCAGCCGCAGCCTGGACAGCTCCTACGAGCAGTACTTC.

This clone has only one observation. The chain combines TRBV19 with TRBJ1-1, with D hard to call. Germline-derived CDR1 and CDR2 are LNHDA and SQIVND (reference sequence). The CDR3 has 13 residues. Trimming removed 4 bases from V and 10 bases from J, with 16 bases in between. CDR3 sequence: CASSTVGRSAAFF. The CDR3 nucleotides are TGTGCCAGTAGTACGGTCGGACGGTCTGCAGCTTTCTTT. Combining the CDR3 with reference TRBV19 and TRBJ1-1 gives the whole variable domain DGGITQSPKYLFRKEGQNVTLSCEQNLNHDAMYWYRQDPGQGLRLIYYSQIVNDFQKGDIAEGYSVSREKKESFPLTVTSAQKNPTAFYLCASSTVGRSAAFFGQGTRLTVV.

Here the CDR3 DNA reads TGCGCCAGCAGTATTGGGACTACCACAGATACGCAGTATTTT. It specifies CASSIGTTTDTQYF. The gene calls are TRBV5-1 and TRBJ2-3; 7 bases are shared with TRBD2. The junction had 5 bases not matched to a gene; V was cut back by 5 bases and J by 2 bases. This CDR3 has 14 amino acids. CDR1 is SGHRS and CDR2 is YFSETQ in the germline V gene.

This chain links TRBV13 with TRBJ2-4; 9 bases align to TRBD1. Trimming cost V 5 bases and J 1 base; bases outside gene matches: 9. The germline V gene encodes CDR1 PRHDT and CDR2 FYEKMQ (reference sequence). The CDR3 is made up of 17 amino acids. The CDR3 DNA reads TGTGCCAGCAGCCGGGGACAGGGCGGAGGGGCCAAAAACATTCAGTACTTC. This codes for CASSRGQGGGAKNIQYF.

This clone appeared once. The chain recombines TRBV4-2 with TRBJ2-5; 7 nucleotides agree with TRBD1. The trim removed 0 bases at V and 3 bases at J, leaving 7 bases unmatched. CDR1 and CDR2 from the germline V gene are LGHNA and YNFKEQ. The CDR3 extends over 16 amino acids. In DNA, the CDR3 is TGTGCCAGCAGCCAAGAAGTCCCCGGGACAGAAGAGACCCAGTACTTC. Encoded protein: CASSQEVPGTEETQYF.

The chain carries TRBV9 and TRBJ2-7; 7 bases map to TRBD2. The CDR3 has 14 residues. V dropped 5 bases and J dropped 3; count of bases not matched to a gene: 8. Germline CDR1 SGDLS, CDR2 YYNGEE. The CDR3 is CASRRTSVDYEQYF. The DNA of the CDR3 is TGTGCCAGCAGACGAACTAGCGTTGACTACGAGCAGTACTTC.

Remarks on this clone: The identical CDR3 is also encoded by other nucleotide sequences in the sample. The V call is TRBV7-9, the J call TRBJ2-3, with 8 bases matching TRBD2. In germline, CDR1 is SEHNR, CDR2 FQNEAQ (reference sequence). J lost 1 base, V lost 9 bases, and 6 bases had no gene match. CDR3 size: 14 residues. CDR3 in DNA: TGTGCCAGTAGCCAAGCGGGGGGCACAGATACGCAGTATTTT. It specifies CASSQAGGTDTQYF.

This chain joins TRBV27 and TRBJ2-7; 7 bases match TRBD1. CDR3 length equals 13 residues. The germline V gene encodes CDR1 MNHEY and CDR2 SMNVEV (reference sequence). After removal of 6 bases from V and 1 base from J, the junction contained 3 bases not matched to a gene. The CDR3 region has the DNA TGTGCCAGCAGGAGACAGGGATCCTACGAGCAGTACTTC. Translation gives CASRRQGSYEQYF.

The table lists this clone with a few counts. The rearrangement uses TRBV5-1 and TRBJ2-7, with TRBD2 matching over 9 bases. Germline V CDR1 and CDR2: SGHRS, YFSETQ. CDR3 size: 18 residues. Trimming took 2 bases from V and 2 from J; bases not matched to a gene: 14. The CDR3 sequence is CASSLGLRVLAGPYEQYF. The CDR3 nucleotides are TGCGCCAGCAGCTTAGGACTTCGGGTTCTAGCGGGACCCTACGAGCAGTACTTC.

This sequence joins TRBV16 and TRBJ1-1; D remains ambiguous. Trimming took off 0 bases at V and 11 bases at J, with 16 bases between the two ends. The CDR3 is 14 amino acids. Germline CDR1 KGHSY, CDR2 FQNENV. The CDR3 sequence: CASSQSYQSSPAFF. The CDR3 nucleotides read TGTGCCAGCAGCCAATCTTATCAGTCTAGTCCGGCTTTCTTT.

The chain couples TRBV7-2 to TRBJ1-2, with D maybe TRBD1 (6 bases). V lost 2 bases and J 8 bases, leaving 15 bases between the germline ends. The CDR3 totals 14 residues. Germline assignment: CDR1 SGHTA and CDR2 FQGNSA. Written as DNA, the CDR3 is TGTGCCAGCAGCTTATACAGGGCCTCGGGGGGCTACACCTTC. Encoded protein: CASSLYRASGGYTF.

The gene calls are TRBV5-4 and TRBJ2-7; TRBD1 matches 9 bases. The junction had 8 bases not matched to a gene; V was cut back by 2 bases and J by 5 bases. CDR3 length: 15 residues. From germline, CDR1 is SGHNT and CDR2 YYREEE (reference sequence). The CDR3 here is CASSLGRTGVDEQYF. CDR3 sequence (DNA): TGTGCCAGCAGCTTAGGCAGGACAGGGGTTGACGAGCAGTACTTC.

The chain combines TRBV9 with TRBJ2-3; TRBD1 matches at 9 bases. Germline assignment: CDR1 SGDLS and CDR2 YYNGEE. Unmatched junction bases numbered 9, after V lost 1 base and J lost 3 bases. The CDR3 totals 17 residues. The CDR3 DNA is TGTGCCAGCAGCGTAAAGACAGGGGGTAGGAGGACAGATACGCAGTATTTT. Translating it yields CASSVKTGGRRTDTQYF.

The chain has TRBV19 and TRBJ1-1; perhaps TRBD1 as D (6 bases). Germline CDR1 and CDR2: LNHDA and SQIVND (reference sequence). V lost 5 bases and J 7 bases, leaving 20 bases between the germline ends. The CDR3 runs to 15 residues. The CDR3 nucleotides are TGTGCCAGTAGTCCTCTGAAGGGGGGAGCAGTTGAAGCTTTCTTT. Protein product: CASSPLKGGAVEAFF.

V is TRBV30 and J is TRBJ2-7; perhaps TRBD2 as D (7 bases). Trimming took 2 bases from V and 1 from J, leaving 9 bases between them. This CDR3 has 13 residues. From germline, CDR1 is GTSNPN and CDR2 SVGIG (reference sequence). In DNA, the CDR3 is TGTGCCTGGAGTAGGGGGGGGTCCTACGAGCAGTACTTC. Translating gives CAWSRGGSYEQYF.